The 9 T cell receptor beta chains reported below all come from one sample, sequenced in a study of T cell repertoires in cytomegalovirus infection. TCRdb reanalysed the reads using MiXCR and keeps one entry per CDR3 protein. The repertoire holds fewer than 550,000 distinct CDR3 sequences, with roughly 29% as singletons. The source material was PBMCs. The receptor set was obtained from a human donor in good health (CMV status not recorded). Some clones in this sample may be carry-over from other donors' samples.

This clonotype was observed a few times. The chain couples TRBV12-5 to TRBJ2-5; D is undetermined. The V gene's germline CDR1 is LGHNT and CDR2 FRNRAP. The CDR3 sequence is 12 residues long. Trimming pared 5 bases from V and 5 bases from J, leaving 9 bases between. The CDR3 DNA reads as TGTGCTAGTGGTATTTTGGGCGAGACCCAGTACTTC. Translated: CASGILGETQYF.

The chain couples TRBV10-3 to TRBJ1-4; no clear D. CDR1 ENHRY and CDR2 SYGVKD come from the germline V gene. The CDR3 runs to 13 residues. Trimming removed 4 bases from V and 5 bases from J, with 8 bases in between. The CDR3 here is CAISAVANEKLFF. In nucleotides, the CDR3 is TGTGCCATCAGTGCAGTCGCCAATGAAAAACTGTTTTTT.

The chain recombines TRBV7-2 with TRBJ1-2; possibly TRBD1 for D (5 bases). The CDR3 totals 13 residues. With 5 bases removed from V and 3 bases from J, the gap between germline ends came to 10 bases. CDR1 is SGHTA and CDR2 is FQGNSA in the germline V gene. CDR3 sequence (DNA): TGTGCCAGCAGCGGGTGGGGCGACTATGGCTACACCTTC. This encodes CASSGWGDYGYTF.

This clonotype was observed once. This clone may be a read error of a much larger clone one base away. The CDR3 does not close with the conserved phenylalanine or tryptophan, likely indicating a read error. The rearrangement uses TRBV7-2 and TRBJ2-3, with 15 bases fitting TRBD2. Germline V gene data show CDR1 as SGHTA and CDR2 as FQGNSA. The V and J ends lost 4 bases and 4 bases, in that order; junction bases with no gene match: 18. The CDR3 is 21 residues long. Here the CDR3 reads CASSSRRGGTSGRRYPDTQYL. The DNA for the CDR3 is TGTGCCAGCAGCTCACGTAGGGGAGGGACTAGCGGGAGGAGGTATCCAGATACGCAGTATCTT.

This clonotype was seen a handful of times. The chain recombines TRBV19 with TRBJ1-5, with D unresolved. CDR1 is LNHDA and CDR2 is SQIVND in the germline V gene (reference sequence). This CDR3 spans 14 amino acids. With 3 bases removed from V and 0 bases from J, the gap between germline ends came to 6 bases. CDR3 bases: TGTGCCAGTAGTATGAAAGTTAGCAATCAGCCCCAGCATTTT. Translating it yields CASSMKVSNQPQHF.

The chain uses TRBV5-4 and TRBJ2-1, with 10 bases identical to TRBD2. The CDR3 contains 17 residues. From germline, CDR1 is SGHNT and CDR2 YYREEE (reference sequence). The V and J ends lost 0 bases and 5 bases, in that order; junction bases with no gene match: 8. This CDR3 is CASSLGLAGASNNEQFF. DNA of the CDR3: TGTGCCAGCAGCTTGGGCCTAGCGGGAGCTAGCAACAATGAGCAGTTCTTC.

This clonotype appeared a few times. The rearrangement links TRBV7-9 to TRBJ1-3; D is undetermined. The CDR3 covers 15 residues. Germline lookup yields CDR1 SEHNR and CDR2 FQNEAQ (reference sequence). V was pared by 2 bases and J by 1 base, with 9 bases between. The CDR3 reads CASSLSRGSGNTIYF. The CDR3 DNA is TGTGCCAGCAGCTTATCTCGAGGTTCTGGAAACACCATATATTTT.

There are a few counts of this clonotype. The rearrangement links TRBV28 to TRBJ2-5; D ambiguous. Germline V gives CDR1 MDHEN, CDR2 SYDVKM. This CDR3 is built from 13 residues. Trimming pared 2 bases from V and 1 base from J, leaving 5 bases between. DNA for the CDR3: TGTGCCAGCAGTTTAGACCTCCAAGAGACCCAGTACTTC. Its translation is CASSLDLQETQYF. Complete variable domain (other parts from reference TRBV28 and TRBJ2-5): DVKVTQSSRYLVKRTGEKVFLECVQDMDHENMFWYRQDPGLGLRLIYFSYDVKMKEKGDIPEGYSVSREKKERFSLILESASTNQTSMYLCASSLDLQETQYFGPGTRLLVL.

On this clonotype: The junction departs from germline at one end; a sequencing error may be responsible. This chain joins TRBV28 and TRBJ1-4, with a possible D match to TRBD1 (6 bases). The CDR3 totals 14 residues. Germline V gene data show CDR1 as MDHEN and CDR2 as SYDVKM. For the CDR3, the DNA is TGTACCAGCAGTCCTGCAGGGGTGTATGAAAAACTGTTTTTT. As protein: CTSSPAGVYEKLFF.